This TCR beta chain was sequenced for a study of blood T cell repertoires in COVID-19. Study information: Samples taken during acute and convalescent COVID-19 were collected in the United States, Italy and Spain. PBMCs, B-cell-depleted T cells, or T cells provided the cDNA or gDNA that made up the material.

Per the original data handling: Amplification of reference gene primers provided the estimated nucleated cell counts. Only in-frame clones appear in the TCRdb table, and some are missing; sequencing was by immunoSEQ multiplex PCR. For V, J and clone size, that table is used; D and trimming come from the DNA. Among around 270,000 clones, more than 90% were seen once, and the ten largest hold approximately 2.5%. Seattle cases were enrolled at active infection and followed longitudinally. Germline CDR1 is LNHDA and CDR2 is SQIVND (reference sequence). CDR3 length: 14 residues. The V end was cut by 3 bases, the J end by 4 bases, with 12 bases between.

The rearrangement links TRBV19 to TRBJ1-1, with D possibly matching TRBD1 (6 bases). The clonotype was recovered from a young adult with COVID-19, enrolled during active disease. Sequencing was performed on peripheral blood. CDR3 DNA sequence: TGTGCCAGTAGTATGGGACATTTGGGCACTGAAGCTTTCTTT. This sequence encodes CASSMGHLGTEAFF.